A selection of T cell receptor beta chains follows, all from one sample in a study of neurological immune-mediated disorders. Each CDR3 protein gets one entry after TCRdb re-called the 5' RACE reads with MiXCR. The repertoire has fewer than 20,000 distinct CDR3 sequences, about 15% of them found once; the top ten carry 7.8%. Input material: CD4+ T cells from blood. The receptors come from a woman aged 55-70 years with HTLV-1-associated myelopathy (HAM/TSP). The CDR3 runs from the conserved cysteine through the conserved F or W. The D gene is left open where the match is weak. Part of the rows lack a size; the others show once, few, many or a class for expanded clones.

abundance: many
d_gene: TRBD2
len: 16
v_gene: TRBV5-1
j_gene: TRBJ2-1
CDR3aa: CASSLYSGGSYNEQFF
CDR3nt: TGCGCCAGCAGCTTGTACTCGGGGGGATCCTACAATGAGCAGTTCTTC

abundance: medium-sized
d_gene: TRBD2
len: 15
v_gene: TRBV20-1
j_gene: TRBJ2-3
CDR3aa: CSAIFDSGSTDTQYF
CDR3nt: TGCAGTGCTATCTTCGATAGCGGGAGCACAGATACGCAGTATTTT

abundance: -
d_gene: -
len: 14
v_gene: TRBV7-2
j_gene: TRBJ2-1
CDR3aa: CASSLGGGTDTQFF
CDR3nt: TGTGCCAGCAGCTTGGGGGGGGGCACAGATACGCAGTTCTTC

abundance: many
d_gene: -
len: 15
v_gene: TRBV5-1
j_gene: TRBJ2-2
CDR3aa: CASSFTGTNTGELFF
CDR3nt: TGCGCCAGCAGCTTTACAGGGACGAACACCGGGGAGCTGTTTTTT

abundance: medium-sized
d_gene: TRBD2
len: 17
v_gene: TRBV24-1
j_gene: TRBJ2-2
CDR3aa: CASQGLRGGLDTGELFF
CDR3nt: TGTGCCTCCCAGGGGCTCCGGGGGGGCCTGGACACCGGGGAGCTGTTTTTT

abundance: large
d_gene: TRBD1
len: 15
v_gene: TRBV20-1
j_gene: TRBJ2-5
CDR3aa: CSAISSQGAGETQYF
CDR3nt: TGCAGTGCTATTTCTTCACAGGGGGCTGGGGAGACCCAGTACTTC

abundance: many
d_gene: TRBD2
len: 17
v_gene: TRBV5-1
j_gene: TRBJ2-3
CDR3aa: CASSLGTSGGLSDTQYF
CDR3nt: TGCGCCAGCAGCTTAGGGACTAGCGGGGGCCTTTCAGATACGCAGTATTTT

abundance: many
d_gene: -
len: 14
v_gene: TRBV7-2
j_gene: TRBJ1-5
CDR3aa: CASSLFPTDQPQHF
CDR3nt: TGTGCCAGCAGCTTATTCCCTACAGATCAGCCCCAGCATTTT

abundance: many
d_gene: TRBD2
len: 18
v_gene: TRBV20-1
j_gene: TRBJ2-3
CDR3aa: CSARGAGEAGGSTDTQYF
CDR3nt: TGCAGTGCTAGAGGCGCCGGAGAGGCGGGAGGTAGCACAGATACGCAGTATTTT

abundance: many
d_gene: -
len: 16
v_gene: TRBV6-1
j_gene: TRBJ1-2
CDR3aa: CASTHSGGAANYGYTF
CDR3nt: TGTGCCAGCACCCATTCCGGGGGGGCAGCTAACTATGGCTACACCTTC

abundance: many
d_gene: TRBD2
len: 14
v_gene: TRBV15
j_gene: TRBJ2-7
CDR3aa: CATSPGTSTYEQYF
CDR3nt: TGTGCCACTTCTCCCGGGACTAGCACCTACGAGCAGTACTTC

abundance: -
d_gene: -
len: 16
v_gene: TRBV5-1
j_gene: TRBJ2-3
CDR3aa: CASSSARTANTDTQYF
CDR3nt: TGCGCCAGCAGCTCGGCGAGGACAGCTAACACAGATACGCAGTATTTT

abundance: -
d_gene: -
len: 11
v_gene: TRBV30
j_gene: TRBJ1-1
CDR3aa: CAWSRDTEAFF
CDR3nt: TGTGCCTGGAGTCGGGACACTGAAGCTTTCTTT

abundance: many
d_gene: TRBD1
len: 18
v_gene: TRBV18
j_gene: TRBJ1-2
CDR3aa: CASSPPLRTGGIDGGYTF
CDR3nt: TGTGCCAGCTCACCACCGCTCAGGACAGGGGGCATTGATGGTGGCTACACCTTC

abundance: many
d_gene: -
len: 12
v_gene: TRBV2
j_gene: TRBJ1-2
CDR3aa: CANSGRYYGYTF
CDR3nt: TGTGCCAACAGTGGACGGTACTATGGCTACACCTTC

abundance: many
d_gene: TRBD1
len: 13
v_gene: TRBV20-1
j_gene: TRBJ1-2
CDR3aa: CSPAWTGFYGYTF
CDR3nt: TGCAGTCCCGCCTGGACAGGGTTCTATGGCTACACCTTC

abundance: many
d_gene: -
len: 14
v_gene: TRBV20-1
j_gene: TRBJ2-3
CDR3aa: CSASTGSLADTQYF
CDR3nt: TGCAGTGCTAGCACCGGGAGCTTGGCAGATACGCAGTATTTT

abundance: many
d_gene: -
len: 13
v_gene: TRBV18
j_gene: TRBJ1-6
CDR3aa: CASSPEYNSPLHF
CDR3nt: TGTGCCAGCTCACCAGAATATAATTCACCCCTCCACTTT

abundance: few
d_gene: -
len: 15
v_gene: TRBV11-3
j_gene: TRBJ2-5
CDR3aa: CASSLDSTDQETQYF
CDR3nt: TGTGCCAGCAGCTTAGATAGCACCGACCAAGAGACCCAGTACTTC

abundance: -
d_gene: TRBD1
len: 16
v_gene: TRBV7-9
j_gene: TRBJ2-3
CDR3aa: CASSLRTGGTSGTQYF
CDR3nt: TGTGCCAGCAGCTTACGAACAGGGGGGACCTCTGGGACGCAGTATTTT

abundance: many
d_gene: TRBD1
len: 16
v_gene: TRBV6-1
j_gene: TRBJ1-2
CDR3aa: CASSAPGQAATRGYTF
CDR3nt: TGTGCCAGCAGTGCACCCGGACAGGCGGCGACTCGCGGCTACACCTTC

abundance: many
d_gene: TRBD1
len: 13
v_gene: TRBV5-1
j_gene: TRBJ1-3
CDR3aa: CASSGTGGNTIYF
CDR3nt: TGCGCCAGCAGCGGGACAGGGGGAAACACCATATATTTT

abundance: many
d_gene: TRBD1
len: 12
v_gene: TRBV29-1
j_gene: TRBJ1-2
CDR3aa: CSGGQDIYGYTF
CDR3nt: TGCAGCGGCGGACAGGACATCTATGGCTACACCTTC

abundance: many
d_gene: -
len: 17
v_gene: TRBV11-2
j_gene: TRBJ1-5
CDR3aa: CASSLDSPGAGNQPQHF
CDR3nt: TGTGCCAGCAGCTTAGATAGCCCGGGGGCGGGCAATCAGCCCCAGCATTTT

abundance: many
d_gene: -
len: 12
v_gene: TRBV7-9
j_gene: TRBJ1-2
CDR3aa: CASSNNIIGYTF
CDR3nt: TGTGCCAGCAGCAATAACATCATCGGCTACACCTTC

abundance: many
d_gene: -
len: 14
v_gene: TRBV14
j_gene: TRBJ1-2
CDR3aa: CASSQDRGTGGYTF
CDR3nt: TGTGCCAGCAGCCAAGATCGGGGGACTGGAGGCTACACCTTC

abundance: many
d_gene: TRBD1
len: 15
v_gene: TRBV7-9
j_gene: TRBJ1-1
CDR3aa: CASSYTDRGPSSAFF
CDR3nt: TGTGCCAGCAGCTATACGGACAGGGGGCCTAGCTCAGCTTTCTTT

abundance: many
d_gene: -
len: 15
v_gene: TRBV5-6
j_gene: TRBJ2-1
CDR3aa: CASSWGGGAGNEQFF
CDR3nt: TGTGCCAGCAGCTGGGGTGGGGGTGCCGGCAATGAGCAGTTCTTC

abundance: many
d_gene: TRBD2
len: 14
v_gene: TRBV14
j_gene: TRBJ2-7
CDR3aa: CASSLSSGRREQYF
CDR3nt: TGTGCCAGCAGCCTTTCTAGCGGGAGGCGCGAGCAGTACTTC